Following are 26 T cell receptor beta chains from one sample sequenced in a study of cytomegalovirus exposure and HLA in healthy donors. 60 Vbeta and 13 Jbeta primers were used in PCR. Sequencing used immunoSEQ multiplex PCR; TCRdb keeps in-frame clones, though not all of them. Of around 150,000 clones in the sample, about 70% were seen once. Input material: PBMCs. Receptors originate from a man younger than 40 in good health and CMV-seropositive.

The J gene is TRBJ1-4, the V gene TRBV27; 10 bases agree with TRBD1. Germline V gene data show CDR1 as MNHEY and CDR2 as SMNVEV (reference sequence). The CDR3 covers 18 residues. The V and J ends lost 2 bases and 7 bases, in that order; junction bases with no gene match: 13. CDR3 loop: CASSLDGTGAMLGEKLFF. The CDR3, as DNA: TGTGCCAGCAGTTTAGATGGGACAGGGGCGATGTTGGGTGAAAAACTGTTTTTT.

The chain employs TRBV6-6 and TRBJ2-7; 9 positions agree with TRBD1. V trimming: 5 bases; J trimming: 2 bases; junction bases outside the gene matches: 10. CDR1 is MNHNY, CDR2 SVGAGI, per germline (reference sequence). The CDR3 is made up of 16 amino acids. The CDR3 sequence is CASSTTGTGSTYEQYF. CDR3 nucleotide sequence: TGTGCCAGCAGTACAACCGGGACAGGGAGCACCTACGAGCAGTACTTC.

The chain carries TRBV28 and TRBJ1-1; 7 bases align to TRBD1. CDR1 is MDHEN and CDR2 is SYDVKM in the germline V gene. The length of the CDR3 is 15 residues. V was clipped by 3 bases and J by 4 bases; unmatched bases: 8. The CDR3 loop is CASSLWGEGATEAFF. The CDR3 region has the DNA TGTGCCAGCAGTTTGTGGGGAGAGGGGGCCACTGAAGCTTTCTTT.

The chain carries TRBV6-5 and TRBJ1-2; TRBD1 might be the D (6 bases). Germline CDR1 is MNHEY and CDR2 is SVGAGI. This CDR3 has 15 amino acids. V shed 1 base and J shed 6 bases, with 15 bases lying between them. The CDR3 DNA is TGTGCCAGCAGTTACTGGGGGGGCAGGGCTGATGGCTACACCTTC. It codes for CASSYWGGRADGYTF.

Only a few counts were recorded for this clone. CDR3 coding DNA: TGTGCCAGCAGCCCGGGGAGGAGCTCCTACGAGCAGTACTTC. It translates to CASSPGRSSYEQYF. The chain couples TRBV11-3 to TRBJ2-7; TRBD2 is a possible D gene (6 bases). This CDR3 is built from 14 residues. The V end lost 5 bases, the J end lost 0 bases, and 11 bases lay between the germline ends. Germline loops: CDR1 SGHNT, CDR2 YENEEA.

The chain is built from TRBV6-1 and TRBJ2-7, with 9 bases fitting TRBD2. There are 14 residues in the CDR3. Germline assignment: CDR1 MNHNS and CDR2 SASEGT. The V and J ends lost 8 bases and 2 bases, in that order; junction bases with no gene match: 7. The CDR3 region is CASAQLAGTYEQYF. Here the CDR3 DNA reads TGTGCCAGCGCTCAGCTAGCGGGAACCTACGAGCAGTACTTC.

CDR3 in DNA: TGTGCCACTAAGGACAGCATGAACACTGAAGCTTTCTTT. Translation: CATKDSMNTEAFF. This chain uses TRBV11-3 with TRBJ1-1; a weak D match, TRBD1 (6 bases). Germline-derived CDR1 and CDR2 are SGHNT and YENEEA. The CDR3 spans 13 residues. Trimming removed 10 bases from V and 0 bases from J, with 12 bases in between.

Note on this clone: Sequence at one end of the junction differs from germline and may be a read error. The V and J genes are TRBV7-9 and TRBJ2-1; 7 bases align to TRBD1. CDR1 SEHNR and CDR2 FQNEAQ come from the germline V gene (reference sequence). CDR3 length: 12 amino acids. CDR3 protein: CSSSPDRARQFF. In DNA form, the CDR3 reads TGTTCCAGCAGCCCTGACAGGGCCAGGCAGTTCTTC.

The chain combines TRBV15 with TRBJ2-1, with 8 bases identical to TRBD1. The germline gives CDR1 LNHNV, CDR2 YYDKDF (reference sequence). This CDR3 has 15 amino acids. V dropped 5 bases and J dropped 4; count of bases not matched to a gene: 7. The CDR3 DNA sequence: TGTGCCACCAGCGGGGGGACAGGAAATTACAATGAGCAGTTCTTC. It encodes CATSGGTGNYNEQFF.

The chain recombines TRBV6-5 with TRBJ2-7; 9 bases map to TRBD2. The CDR3 loop spans 15 amino acids. With V trimmed by 8 bases and J by 5 bases, 13 bases remained unmatched. In germline, CDR1 is MNHEY, CDR2 SVGAGI. CDR3 residues: CASRLGASGKNEQYF. Here the CDR3 DNA reads TGTGCCAGCCGGCTGGGGGCTAGCGGGAAGAACGAGCAGTACTTC.

The rearrangement uses TRBV2 and TRBJ1-2; D gene unclear. There are 15 residues in the CDR3. V lost 3 bases to trimming and J lost 0 bases, with 11 bases between them. Germline CDR1 reads SNHLY; CDR2 reads FYNNEI. The CDR3 DNA reads as TGTGCCAGCAGTGAGGTGAGGGTAGCTAACTATGGCTACACCTTC. Protein sequence: CASSEVRVANYGYTF.

The chain couples TRBV6-1 to TRBJ1-1; a possible D gene is TRBD1 (6 bases). V was clipped by 5 bases and J by 2 bases, with 12 bases between them. This CDR3 has 14 residues. Germline loops: CDR1 MNHNS, CDR2 SASEGT. The CDR3 DNA reads as TGTGCCAGCAGTTTGTCCGGGACAAACACTGAAGCTTTCTTT. Translating gives CASSLSGTNTEAFF.

J is TRBJ2-7 and V is TRBV27, with D perhaps TRBD2 (5 bases). The CDR3 runs 15 residues. V was pared by 3 bases and J by 2 bases, with 14 bases between. Per germline, CDR1 MNHEY and CDR2 SMNVEV (reference sequence). The CDR3: CASSFTSTPPYEQYF. CDR3 DNA: TGTGCCAGCAGTTTTACTAGTACGCCCCCCTACGAGCAGTACTTC.

A single count supports this clone. The chain joins TRBV18 to TRBJ1-1, with 9 bases that match TRBD1. Germline V lookup: CDR1 KGHSH, CDR2 LQKENI. Losses at the gene ends were 3 bases for V and 1 base for J; bases not matched to a gene: 6. This CDR3 is built from 16 residues. In DNA form, the CDR3 reads TGTGCCAGCTCACCCGGGACAGGGTGGGAGAACACTGAAGCTTTCTTT. Translation gives CASSPGTGWENTEAFF. Complete variable domain (other parts from reference TRBV18 and TRBJ1-1): NAGVMQNPRHLVRRRGQEARLRCSPMKGHSHVYWYRQLPEEGLKFMVYLQKENIIDESGMPKERFSAEFPKEGPSILRIQQVVRGDSAAYFCASSPGTGWENTEAFFGQGTRLTVV.

The chain combines TRBV10-3 with TRBJ2-7; D unclear. CDR3 length: 12 residues. The germline V and J ends were trimmed by 5 bases and 5 bases, with 10 bases remaining between them. In germline, CDR1 is ENHRY, CDR2 SYGVKD. The CDR3 bases are TGTGCCATCAGTCAAAACTTGAACGAGCAGTACTTC. It specifies CAISQNLNEQYF.

The chain has TRBV6-5 and TRBJ2-3, with D tentatively TRBD2 (6 bases). With 0 bases removed from V and 3 bases from J, the gap between germline ends came to 13 bases. Germline-derived CDR1 and CDR2 are MNHEY and SVGAGI. The CDR3 loop spans 16 amino acids. Written as DNA, the CDR3 is TGTGCCAGCAGTTACTCCGGAGGGGCCTATACAGATACGCAGTATTTT. As protein: CASSYSGGAYTDTQYF.

This chain connects TRBV12-5 to TRBJ2-5; 11 bases match TRBD2. Per the germline V gene, CDR1 is LGHNT and CDR2 is FRNRAP. The CDR3 has 18 residues. V lost 6 bases to trimming and J lost 5 bases; unmatched junction nucleotides: 17. The CDR3 loop is CASGPRIAGGPRLETQYF. The CDR3 DNA reads as TGTGCTAGTGGACCTCGTATAGCGGGAGGGCCAAGGTTGGAGACCCAGTACTTC.

The genes are TRBV27 and TRBJ2-1, with D tentatively TRBD2 (6 bases). The V gene's germline CDR1 is MNHEY and CDR2 SMNVEV (reference sequence). There are 13 residues in the CDR3. V was cut by 3 bases and J by 12 bases, with 15 bases left in between. CDR3 sequence: CASSFRSGYAQFF. The CDR3 coding sequence is TGTGCCAGCAGTTTTAGAAGCGGGTATGCGCAGTTCTTC.

The V call is TRBV28, the J call TRBJ1-5; TRBD1 matches 7 bases. Germline V gene lookup returns CDR1 MDHEN and CDR2 SYDVKM. This CDR3 region has 16 residues. V lost 6 bases to trimming and J lost 3 bases; unmatched junction nucleotides: 11. The CDR3 protein is CASRTTGTAINQPQHF. The CDR3 DNA reads as TGTGCCAGCAGAACGACCGGGACAGCTATCAATCAGCCCCAGCATTTT.

J is TRBJ1-1 and V is TRBV5-4, with 7 positions matching TRBD1. The CDR3 extends over 17 amino acids. Germline-derived CDR1 and CDR2 are SGHNT and YYREEE (reference sequence). Trimming cost V 5 bases and J 4 bases; bases outside gene matches: 17. The CDR3 DNA follows: TGTGCCAGCAGGTCCATAGGGCTAACAGGGGTTGCCACTGAAGCTTTCTTT. This gives the protein CASRSIGLTGVATEAFF.

As to this clone: Germline and junction disagree at one end, which may indicate a read error. This rearrangement joins TRBV7-9 to TRBJ2-3; 8 positions agree with TRBD2. CDR1 and CDR2 from the germline V gene are SEHNR and FQNEAQ (reference sequence). The CDR3 is made up of 16 amino acids. The CDR3 here is CSSSLLTGGPTDTQYF. The DNA for the CDR3 is TGTTCCAGCAGCTTACTTACGGGAGGGCCCACAGATACGCAGTATTTT.

V is TRBV7-9 and J is TRBJ2-1; D may be TRBD2 (6 bases). V was clipped by 5 bases and J by 6 bases, with 17 bases between them. The CDR3 extends over 15 amino acids. Per germline, CDR1 SEHNR and CDR2 FQNEAQ (reference sequence). CDR3 residues: CASSPWGLWGNEQFF. The CDR3 DNA reads TGTGCCAGCAGCCCCTGGGGACTGTGGGGCAATGAGCAGTTCTTC.

V and J are TRBV15 and TRBJ2-5, with D maybe TRBD2 (5 bases). V dropped 0 bases and J dropped 1 base, with 9 bases sitting between them. The germline gives CDR1 LNHNV, CDR2 YYDKDF (reference sequence). The CDR3 is 15 residues long. The CDR3 region is CATSRDRGSQETQYF. CDR3 nucleotides: TGTGCCACCAGCAGAGATCGGGGTTCCCAAGAGACCCAGTACTTC. Based on the CDR3 plus reference TRBV15 and TRBJ2-5, the full variable domain is DAMVIQNPRYQVTQFGKPVTLSCSQTLNHNVMYWYQQKSSQAPKLLFHYYDKDFNNEADTPDNFQSRRPNTSFCFLDIRSPGLGDTAMYLCATSRDRGSQETQYFGPGTRLLVL.

V and J are TRBV5-1 and TRBJ1-1; 8 positions match TRBD1. V was pared by 2 bases and J by 0 bases, with 9 bases of the junction left unmatched. Germline CDR1 reads SGHRS; CDR2 reads YFSETQ. The CDR3 consists of 17 residues. The CDR3: CASSFGQGSGVNTEAFF. The CDR3 DNA is TGCGCCAGCAGCTTCGGACAGGGATCGGGTGTGAACACTGAAGCTTTCTTT.

This clone was counted between two and nine times. This chain joins TRBV30 and TRBJ2-1; 7 nucleotides agree with TRBD2. CDR1 and CDR2 (germline): GTSNPN, SVGIG (reference sequence). The CDR3 is 12 residues long. V shed 4 bases and J 7 bases; nucleotides not matched to a gene: 4. The CDR3 loop is CAWTSGWNEQFF. For the CDR3, the DNA is TGTGCCTGGACTAGCGGTTGGAATGAGCAGTTCTTC.

The chain is built from TRBV4-1 and TRBJ2-2; 10 bases fit TRBD2. Germline V gives CDR1 MGHRA, CDR2 YSYEKL. The CDR3 is 18 residues long. V lost 0 bases and J lost 2; bases outside the gene matches: 6. CDR3: CASSQDRGTSDNTGELFF. The CDR3 nucleotides read TGCGCCAGCAGCCAAGATAGGGGGACTAGCGATAACACCGGGGAGCTGTTTTTT.